This T cell receptor beta chain was profiled in a study of T-cell reconstitution after alpha-beta-depleted transplantation in children. Germline CDR1 reads SGHRS; CDR2 reads YFSETQ. This CDR3 region has 14 residues. V dropped 5 bases and J dropped 3 bases, with 12 bases sitting between them. General study findings and limits: Alpha-beta T cells present about two months after transplant were reported to originate from several hundred expanded graft clones. Newly produced T cells mostly provided counts and TCRbeta diversity after one year, as hyperexpanded clones declined.

The sample holds many counts of this clonotype. Its antigen remains unidentified. A library of TCRbeta sequences, prepared with unique molecular identifiers, was generated. TCRdb fed the PCR reads into MiXCR, producing one record per CDR3 protein. The sample yields around 800,000 distinct CDR3 sequences, about 16% seen once. The sample consisted of PBMCs, mostly from graft donor cells, taken 360 days after TCRalphabeta/CD19-depleted stem cell transplant. The sequence was collected from a male patient aged 5 to 17 who had a stem cell transplant for acute lymphoblastic leukemia, so the T cells may come from the graft donor. The chain joins TRBV5-1 to TRBJ1-5; D possibly corresponds to TRBD1 (6 bases). The CDR3 here is CASRPWTDNQPQHF. The DNA of the CDR3 is TGCGCCAGCAGACCCTGGACAGACAATCAGCCCCAGCATTTT.